This T cell receptor beta chain was retrieved from a study of tumor-infiltrating lymphocytes in primary liver carcinoma. Turning to the study itself: Participating patients were men and women between 30 and 69 years old. Study-level points and caveats: A significantly higher top-250-clone fraction was found in tumors than in blood (p = 0.039). Pairs comparing tumor with adjacent tissue or blood overlapped less than pairs drawn from tumor regions.

A word on this clonotype: Its specificity is unknown. The junction shows a germline mismatch at one end, possibly a read error.

The input was around 0.5 ug total RNA; TCR beta cDNA was made from it with a constant-region primer. Generation of the TCR beta libraries relied on three nested multiplex PCR rounds using slightly modified ARM-PCR. Use of TRBV1-TRBV30 forward primers with a C-beta reverse primer characterized the first two PCR rounds, which lasted 10 cycles each. TCRdb called the multiplex PCR reads again in MiXCR, with one record for every CDR3 protein. In the table there are 55,000 to 65,000 distinct CDR3 sequences, 70% to 85% of which are singletons. Unsorted bulk tissue of about 19-33 mg yielded co-extracted RNA and DNA. Looked up from germline, CDR1 is LGHNT and CDR2 is FRNRAP. The CDR3 extends over 17 amino acids.

The V gene is TRBV12-5, the J gene TRBJ2-7; 12 bases are shared with TRBD2. Sequencing was done on a sample of liver tumor tissue from sampling region 2. Subset indicated: tumor region T2, inferior pole. This TCR was recovered from a man in his forties with primary liver carcinoma and hepatitis B virus infection. CDR3 amino acids: CVSRHRLAGAVNYEQYF. CDR3 bases: TGTGTTAGTCGGCATAGACTAGCGGGAGCGGTTAACTACGAGCAGTACTTC.